One T cell receptor (beta chain) is described in this entry. Its matching antigen is unknown. This sample stems from a study of cytomegalovirus exposure and HLA in healthy donors. Study context: For the approximately 410 genotyped donors, approximately 82% fell within the Caucasian-associated ancestry cluster.

Germline CDR1 SEHNR, CDR2 FQNEAQ (reference sequence). Trimming pared 2 bases from V and 5 bases from J, leaving 9 bases between. The CDR3 extends over 13 amino acids. Primers included in the PCR were 60 Vbeta and 13 Jbeta primers. Data came from immunoSEQ multiplex PCR; TCRdb stores just in-frame clones and leaves some out. The sample consists of 200,000 to 250,000 clones, just over 75% of them appearing once. Findings of the study overall: The records held CMV serostatus as the only immune exposure information. A later analysis linked roughly 17,000 TCR beta sequences to HLA alleles at 0.05 false discovery rate.

Sequences were obtained from PBMCs. This receptor was identified in a woman aged 55-75 years in good health and CMV-seropositive. The genes are TRBV7-9 and TRBJ1-1, with D possibly being TRBD1 (5 bases). CDR3 region: CASSLMEGTEAFF. DNA of the CDR3: TGTGCCAGCAGCTTAATGGAGGGGACTGAAGCTTTCTTT.